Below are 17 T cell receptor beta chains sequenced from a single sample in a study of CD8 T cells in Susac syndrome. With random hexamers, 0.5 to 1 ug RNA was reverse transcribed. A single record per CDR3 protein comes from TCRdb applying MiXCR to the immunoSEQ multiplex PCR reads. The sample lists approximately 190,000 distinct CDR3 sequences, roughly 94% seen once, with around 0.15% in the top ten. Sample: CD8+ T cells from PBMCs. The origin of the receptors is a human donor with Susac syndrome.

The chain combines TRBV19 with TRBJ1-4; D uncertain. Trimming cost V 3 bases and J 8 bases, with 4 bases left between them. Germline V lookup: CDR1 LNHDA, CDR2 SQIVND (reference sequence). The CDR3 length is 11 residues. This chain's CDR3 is CASSIQEKLFF. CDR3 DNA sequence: TGTGCCAGTAGTATTCAAGAAAAACTGTTTTTT.

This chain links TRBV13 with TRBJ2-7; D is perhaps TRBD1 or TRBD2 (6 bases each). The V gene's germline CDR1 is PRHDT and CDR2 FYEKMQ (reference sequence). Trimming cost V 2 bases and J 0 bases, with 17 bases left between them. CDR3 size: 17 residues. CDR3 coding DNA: TGTGCCAGCAGCTTACGTGGAGGGGGGCCTAACTCCTACGAGCAGTACTTC. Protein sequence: CASSLRGGGPNSYEQYF.

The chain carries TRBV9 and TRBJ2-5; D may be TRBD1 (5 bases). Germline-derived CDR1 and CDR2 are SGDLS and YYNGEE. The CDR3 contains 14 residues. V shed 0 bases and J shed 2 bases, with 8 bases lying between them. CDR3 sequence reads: CASSVGRGQETQYF. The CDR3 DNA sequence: TGTGCCAGCAGCGTAGGTAGGGGACAAGAGACCCAGTACTTC.

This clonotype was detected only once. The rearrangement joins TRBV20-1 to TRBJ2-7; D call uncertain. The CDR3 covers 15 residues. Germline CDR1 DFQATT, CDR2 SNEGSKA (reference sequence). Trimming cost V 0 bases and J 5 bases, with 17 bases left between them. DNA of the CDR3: TGCAGTGCTAGAGATTTTGAGTGGGAATCAAACGAGCAGTACTTC. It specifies CSARDFEWESNEQYF.

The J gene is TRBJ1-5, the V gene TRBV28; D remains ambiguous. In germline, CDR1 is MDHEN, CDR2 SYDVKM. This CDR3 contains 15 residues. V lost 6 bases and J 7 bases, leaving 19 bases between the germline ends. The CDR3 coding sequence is TGTGCCAGCAGCCCTTTTATCCTAAGCAGGCAGCCCCAGCATTTT. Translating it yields CASSPFILSRQPQHF. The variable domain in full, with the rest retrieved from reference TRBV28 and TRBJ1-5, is DVKVTQSSRYLVKRTGEKVFLECVQDMDHENMFWYRQDPGLGLRLIYFSYDVKMKEKGDIPEGYSVSREKKERFSLILESASTNQTSMYLCASSPFILSRQPQHFGDGTRLSIL.

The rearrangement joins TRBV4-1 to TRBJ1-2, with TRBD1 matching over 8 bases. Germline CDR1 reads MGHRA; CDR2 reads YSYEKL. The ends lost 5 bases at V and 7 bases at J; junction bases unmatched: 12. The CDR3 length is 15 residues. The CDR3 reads CASSSFSRGPFGYTF. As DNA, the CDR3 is TGCGCCAGCAGCTCTTTCTCCAGGGGGCCCTTTGGCTACACCTTC.

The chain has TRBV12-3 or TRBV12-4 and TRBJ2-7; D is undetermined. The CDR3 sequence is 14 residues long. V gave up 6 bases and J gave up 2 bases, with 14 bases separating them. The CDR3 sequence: CASSPSARTYEQYF. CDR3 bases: TGTGCCAGCAGCCCCAGCGCCCGAACCTACGAGCAGTACTTC.

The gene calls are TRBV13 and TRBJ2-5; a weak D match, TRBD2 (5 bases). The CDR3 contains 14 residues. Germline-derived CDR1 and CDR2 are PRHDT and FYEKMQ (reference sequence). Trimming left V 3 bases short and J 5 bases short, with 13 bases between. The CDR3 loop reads CASSFPGGSETQYF. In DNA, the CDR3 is TGTGCCAGCAGCTTTCCCGGCGGGTCGGAGACCCAGTACTTC.

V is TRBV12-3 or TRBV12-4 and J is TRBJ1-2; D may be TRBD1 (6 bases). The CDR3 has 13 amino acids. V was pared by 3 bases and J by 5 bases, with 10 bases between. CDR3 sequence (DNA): TGTGCCAGCAGTTTGGACAGATCGTATGGCTACACCTTC. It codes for CASSLDRSYGYTF.

CDR3 in amino acids: CASSLGGRTTEAFF. In DNA form, the CDR3 reads TGTGCCAGCAGCTTAGGGGGACGGACCACTGAAGCTTTCTTT. V is TRBV13 and J is TRBJ1-1, with a weak D call TRBD1 (5 bases). Per germline, CDR1 PRHDT and CDR2 FYEKMQ (reference sequence). The CDR3 has 14 residues. V was trimmed by 0 bases and J by 4 bases, leaving 9 bases between them.

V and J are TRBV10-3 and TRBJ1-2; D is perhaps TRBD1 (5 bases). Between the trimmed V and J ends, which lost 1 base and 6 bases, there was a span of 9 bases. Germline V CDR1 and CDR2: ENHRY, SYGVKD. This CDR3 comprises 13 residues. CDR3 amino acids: CAISELQVHGYTF. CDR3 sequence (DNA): TGTGCCATCAGTGAGTTACAGGTTCATGGCTACACCTTC.

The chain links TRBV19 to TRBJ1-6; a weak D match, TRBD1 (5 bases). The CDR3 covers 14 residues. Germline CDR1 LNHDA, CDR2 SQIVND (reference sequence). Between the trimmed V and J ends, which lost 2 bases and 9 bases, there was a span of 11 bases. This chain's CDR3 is CASSINRGSSPLHF. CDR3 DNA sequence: TGTGCCAGTAGTATAAATAGGGGTAGTTCACCCCTCCACTTT.

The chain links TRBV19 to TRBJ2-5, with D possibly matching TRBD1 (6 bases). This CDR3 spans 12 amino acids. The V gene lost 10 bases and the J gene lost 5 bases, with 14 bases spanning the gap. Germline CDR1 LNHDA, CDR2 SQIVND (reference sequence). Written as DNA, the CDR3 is TGTGCCACCGCACAGGGAGTGGAGACCCAGTACTTC. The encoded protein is CATAQGVETQYF.

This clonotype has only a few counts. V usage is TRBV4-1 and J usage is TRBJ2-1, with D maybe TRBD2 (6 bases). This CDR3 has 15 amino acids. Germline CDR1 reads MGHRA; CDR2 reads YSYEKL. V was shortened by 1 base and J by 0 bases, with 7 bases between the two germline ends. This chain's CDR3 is CASSQAGSSYNEQFF. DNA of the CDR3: TGCGCCAGCAGCCAAGCCGGGAGCTCCTACAATGAGCAGTTCTTC.

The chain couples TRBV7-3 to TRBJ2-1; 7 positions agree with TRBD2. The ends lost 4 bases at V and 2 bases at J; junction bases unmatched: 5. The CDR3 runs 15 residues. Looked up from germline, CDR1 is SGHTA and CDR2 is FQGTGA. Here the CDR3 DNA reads TGTGCCAGCAGCTGGAGCGGGGATGCCTACAATGAGCAGTTCTTC. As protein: CASSWSGDAYNEQFF.

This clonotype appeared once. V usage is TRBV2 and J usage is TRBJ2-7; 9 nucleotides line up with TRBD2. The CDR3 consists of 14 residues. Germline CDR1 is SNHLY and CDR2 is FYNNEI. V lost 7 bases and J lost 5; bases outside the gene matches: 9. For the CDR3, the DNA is TGTGCCAGCAAAAGTAGCGGGAGTTTCGACGAGCAGTACTTC. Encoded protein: CASKSSGSFDEQYF.

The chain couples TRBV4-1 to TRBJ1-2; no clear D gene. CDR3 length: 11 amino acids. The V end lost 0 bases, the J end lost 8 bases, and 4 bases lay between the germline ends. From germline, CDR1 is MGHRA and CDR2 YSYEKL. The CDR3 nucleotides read TGCGCCAGCAGCCAAGAAGGAGGCTACACCTTC. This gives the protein CASSQEGGYTF.